A selection of T cell receptor beta chains follows, all from one sample in a study of OX40 agonist ivuxolimab in advanced cancers. The method was immunoSEQ multiplex PCR; TCRdb's version includes in-frame clones alone and lacks a portion of them. The repertoire holds under 55,000 clones, over 80% seen once, with roughly a quarter in the top ten. Sequenced material: CD4+ or CD8+ T cells sorted from blood, taken in a trial of the OX40 agonist ivuxolimab. These receptors were obtained from an adult with an advanced solid tumor such as melanoma, head and neck, liver or kidney cancer. Both conserved end residues are part of each CDR3. Fields, in order: J gene, clone size, V gene, D gene, CDR3 DNA, CDR3 protein. A D gene is named only where the DNA matches it firmly. Expanded clones are given a class, and other clones once, few, many or no size at all.

j_call: TRBJ1-2
clone_size: .
v_call: TRBV6-6
d_call: TRBD1
cdr3_nt: TGTGCCAGCAGCCAGGCGACAGGGGGCTATGGCTACACCTTC
cdr3_aa: CASSQATGGYGYTF

j_call: TRBJ1-3
clone_size: .
v_call: TRBV4-3
d_call: .
cdr3_nt: TGCGCCAGCAGCCAAGACTCGGGGCTCGGAAACACCATATATTTT
cdr3_aa: CASSQDSGLGNTIYF

j_call: TRBJ2-7
clone_size: .
v_call: TRBV15
d_call: .
cdr3_nt: TGTGCCACCAGCAGACCCCGGGACGGGGACTACGAGCAGTACTTC
cdr3_aa: CATSRPRDGDYEQYF

j_call: TRBJ2-7
clone_size: once
v_call: TRBV30
d_call: TRBD1
cdr3_nt: TGTGCCTGGAGTCAGGGGGCATGGGGCTACGAGCAGTACTTC
cdr3_aa: CAWSQGAWGYEQYF

j_call: TRBJ2-5
clone_size: .
v_call: TRBV28
d_call: TRBD1
cdr3_nt: TGTGCCAGCAGTTTATCCTCCGGGACAGGGGTAGCGGCAAGGCCCCAGTACTTC
cdr3_aa: CASSLSSGTGVAARPQYF

j_call: TRBJ2-7
clone_size: .
v_call: TRBV16
d_call: .
cdr3_nt: TGTGCCAGCAGCCGTGGAGATTCCTACGAGCAGTACTTC
cdr3_aa: CASSRGDSYEQYF

j_call: TRBJ1-1
clone_size: once
v_call: TRBV11-2
d_call: .
cdr3_nt: TGTGCCAGCAGCCCCATTCCAGGGATTGAAGCTTTCTTT
cdr3_aa: CASSPIPGIEAFF

j_call: TRBJ2-4
clone_size: .
v_call: TRBV2
d_call: .
cdr3_nt: TGTGCCAGCAGTACCAGGGGATCCAAAAACATTCAGTACTTC
cdr3_aa: CASSTRGSKNIQYF

j_call: TRBJ2-7
clone_size: once
v_call: TRBV28
d_call: .
cdr3_nt: TGTGCCAGCAAGTCCGAGGGCCGTTCCTACGAGCAGTACTTC
cdr3_aa: CASKSEGRSYEQYF

j_call: TRBJ1-4
clone_size: .
v_call: TRBV10-3
d_call: .
cdr3_nt: TGTGCCATCACGGCAGGGATGGGTGAAAAACTGTTTTTT
cdr3_aa: CAITAGMGEKLFF

j_call: TRBJ1-5
clone_size: .
v_call: TRBV27
d_call: TRBD1
cdr3_nt: TGTGCCAGCAGTTTCACGGGGACAGTTCATCAGCCCCAGCATTTT
cdr3_aa: CASSFTGTVHQPQHF

j_call: TRBJ2-7
clone_size: .
v_call: TRBV5-1
d_call: .
cdr3_nt: TGCGCCAGCAGCATGGTTGGAGGGACGCCCTACGAGCAGTACTTC
cdr3_aa: CASSMVGGTPYEQYF

j_call: TRBJ2-1
clone_size: .
v_call: TRBV5-6
d_call: .
cdr3_nt: TGTGCCAGCAGCTCCAGAGATGAGCAGTTCTTC
cdr3_aa: CASSSRDEQFF

j_call: TRBJ2-7
clone_size: .
v_call: TRBV4-3
d_call: .
cdr3_nt: TGCGCCAGCAGCGGGACATTCGGGCCCTACGAGCAGTACTTC
cdr3_aa: CASSGTFGPYEQYF

j_call: TRBJ2-3
clone_size: .
v_call: TRBV5-4
d_call: .
cdr3_nt: TGTGCCAGCAGGGGAGAGGGTACGCAGTATTTT
cdr3_aa: CASRGEGTQYF

j_call: TRBJ2-2
clone_size: .
v_call: TRBV5-4
d_call: TRBD2
cdr3_nt: TGTGCCAGCAGCCCTACTAGCGGGAGGTTCACCGGGGAGCTGTTTTTT
cdr3_aa: CASSPTSGRFTGELFF

j_call: TRBJ2-4
clone_size: .
v_call: TRBV19
d_call: TRBD2
cdr3_nt: TGTGCCAGTAGTATGGGACTATATGCCAAAAACATTCAGTACTTC
cdr3_aa: CASSMGLYAKNIQYF

j_call: TRBJ2-1
clone_size: .
v_call: TRBV30
d_call: .
cdr3_nt: TGTGCCTGGAGTGTACAACTTTTCAATGAGCAGTTCTTC
cdr3_aa: CAWSVQLFNEQFF

j_call: TRBJ1-2
clone_size: .
v_call: TRBV13
d_call: .
cdr3_nt: TGTGCCAGCCGGGGGCGCGATGGCTACACCTTC
cdr3_aa: CASRGRDGYTF

j_call: TRBJ2-3
clone_size: .
v_call: TRBV7-3
d_call: TRBD2
cdr3_nt: TGTGCCAGCAGCTTAACGGGGTGGTCGGGAGGTGCAGATACGCAGTATTTT
cdr3_aa: CASSLTGWSGGADTQYF

j_call: TRBJ2-3
clone_size: .
v_call: TRBV9
d_call: .
cdr3_nt: TGTGCCAGCAGCGTAACGTCTTCTTGGGGATACGGCGGGACAGATACGCAGTATTTT
cdr3_aa: CASSVTSSWGYGGTDTQYF

j_call: TRBJ2-7
clone_size: .
v_call: TRBV28
d_call: TRBD1
cdr3_nt: TGTGCCAGCAGTATCCGGGACAGGGTGGGTTACGAGCAGTACTTC
cdr3_aa: CASSIRDRVGYEQYF

j_call: TRBJ1-5
clone_size: .
v_call: TRBV2
d_call: .
cdr3_nt: TGTGCCAGCAGTGAAGCTGGGTCCCCCAGGGGCAATCAGCCCCAGCATTTT
cdr3_aa: CASSEAGSPRGNQPQHF

j_call: TRBJ2-7
clone_size: .
v_call: TRBV4-3
d_call: TRBD1
cdr3_nt: TGCGCCAGCAGCCAAGGGACAGGGGTCGAGCAGTACTTC
cdr3_aa: CASSQGTGVEQYF

j_call: TRBJ1-4
clone_size: once
v_call: TRBV10-1
d_call: .
cdr3_nt: TGCGCCAGCAGTGAGAGGCAGCGAACTAATGAAAAACTGTTTTTT
cdr3_aa: CASSERQRTNEKLFF

j_call: TRBJ1-2
clone_size: .
v_call: TRBV29-1
d_call: .
cdr3_nt: TGCAGCGTTGGGGGGTCTCATAGCGGCTACACCTTC
cdr3_aa: CSVGGSHSGYTF

j_call: TRBJ1-2
clone_size: .
v_call: TRBV7-8
d_call: .
cdr3_nt: TGTGCCAGCAAAGGGGCTAACTATGGCTACACCTTC
cdr3_aa: CASKGANYGYTF

j_call: TRBJ2-5
clone_size: .
v_call: TRBV6-5
d_call: TRBD1
cdr3_nt: TGTGCCAGCAGTTACTGGCAGGGGGCAGGGGAGACCCAGTACTTC
cdr3_aa: CASSYWQGAGETQYF

j_call: TRBJ2-2
clone_size: .
v_call: TRBV19
d_call: .
cdr3_nt: TGTGCCAGTAGTATGCACGAAAACCCCACCGGGGAGCTGTTTTTT
cdr3_aa: CASSMHENPTGELFF

j_call: TRBJ2-7
clone_size: .
v_call: TRBV23-1
d_call: TRBD2
cdr3_nt: TGCGCCAGCAGCCAAGGGGAGGGCCCCTACGAGCAGTACTTC
cdr3_aa: CASSQGEGPYEQYF